This T cell receptor beta chain was captured by sequencing in a study of shared clonotypes between healthy human individuals. Study-level findings and limits: Memory subsets generally showed smaller estimated richness than naive subsets did. Against clonotypes common to all four donors, non-shared ones had lower generation probabilities.

The donor population consisted of healthy HIV-negative adults with no recent acute infections or vaccinations. As to this clone: What it binds is unknown. An end of the junction differs from the germline gene, which may be a read error.

Authors' data handling: Filtering differed for immunoSEQ, which gave only junction sequences without quality scores. Profiled with immunoSEQ multiplex PCR; TCRdb holds only in-frame clones, not every one. The V and J calls and the clone size are those of that table, but D and trimming were determined from the DNA. Here the sample spans 640,000 or so clones, roughly 70% being singletons. Germline V CDR1 and CDR2: MNHEY, SVGAGI. This CDR3 is built from 13 residues. Sequences were obtained from memory CD4+ T cells sorted from blood. Indicated subset: CD45RA-negative fraction. The chain couples TRBV6-5 to TRBJ2-1, with D possibly matching TRBD2 (5 bases). The receptor comes from a woman aged 25 to 39 in good health. This CDR3 reads CASTREVDKEQFF. The CDR3 nucleotides read TGTGCCAGCACCCGGGAAGTCGACAAAGAGCAGTTCTTC.